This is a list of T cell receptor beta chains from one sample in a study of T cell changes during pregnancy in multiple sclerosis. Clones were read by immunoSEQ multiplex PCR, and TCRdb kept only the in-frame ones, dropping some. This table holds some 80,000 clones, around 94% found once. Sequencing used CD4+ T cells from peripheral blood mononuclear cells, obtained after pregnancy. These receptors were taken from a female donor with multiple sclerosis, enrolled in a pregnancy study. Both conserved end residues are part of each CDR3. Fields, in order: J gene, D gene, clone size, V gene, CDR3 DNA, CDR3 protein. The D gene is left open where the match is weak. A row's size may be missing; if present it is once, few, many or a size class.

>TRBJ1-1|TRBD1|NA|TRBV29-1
TGCAGCGTTGAAACAGGGGTCACTGAAGCTTTCTTT
CSVETGVTEAFF
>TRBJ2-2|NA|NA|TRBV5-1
TGCGCCAGCAGCCCGGGGATCGGGAACACCGGGGAGCTGTTTTTT
CASSPGIGNTGELFF
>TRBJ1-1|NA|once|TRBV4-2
TGTGCCAGCAGCCAGGACCAGGGGACTGAAGCTTTCTTT
CASSQDQGTEAFF
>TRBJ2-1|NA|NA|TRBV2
TGTGCCAGCAGTCGTCGGGGACTTAGCTCCTACAATGAGCAGTTCTTC
CASSRRGLSSYNEQFF
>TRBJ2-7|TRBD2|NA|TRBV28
TGTGCCAGCAGTCGGACTAGCGGGTATTACGAGCAGTACTTC
CASSRTSGYYEQYF
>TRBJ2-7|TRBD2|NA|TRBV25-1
TGTGCCAGCAGTCCCGGGGCTAGCGGGAGCTCCTACGAGCAGTACTTC
CASSPGASGSSYEQYF
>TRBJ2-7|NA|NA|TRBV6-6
TGTGCCAGCAGTTACGGGACTTCTCGGAACGAGCAGTACTTC
CASSYGTSRNEQYF
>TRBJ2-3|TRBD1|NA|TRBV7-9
TGTGCCAGCAGCCTGGACAGGAACGCAGATACGCAGTATTTT
CASSLDRNADTQYF
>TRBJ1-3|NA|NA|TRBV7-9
TGTGCCAGCAGCCTGGAGCTCAGCTCTGGAAACACCATATATTTT
CASSLELSSGNTIYF
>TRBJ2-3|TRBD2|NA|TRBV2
TGTGCCAGCAGAGCGGGAGGAATTGATACGCAGTATTTT
CASRAGGIDTQYF
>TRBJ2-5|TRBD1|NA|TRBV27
TGTGCCAGCAGTTCTAGGACAGGGGCGAGGGGGAGGGCCCGGGAGACCCAGTACTTC
CASSSRTGARGRARETQYF
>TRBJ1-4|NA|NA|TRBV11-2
TGCCCGATGGAGGGTAATGAAAAACTGTTTTTT
CPMEGNEKLFF
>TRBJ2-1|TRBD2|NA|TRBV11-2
TGTGCCAGCAGCCGGACTAGCGGAAACTACAATGAGCAGTTCTTC
CASSRTSGNYNEQFF
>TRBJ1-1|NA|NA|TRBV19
TGTGCCAGTAGTACTGGGGCACTCATAGTTGGGACTGAAGCTTTCTTT
CASSTGALIVGTEAFF
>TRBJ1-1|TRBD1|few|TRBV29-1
TGCAGCGTCGGACAGGGGAGGCAGACTGAAGCTTTCTTT
CSVGQGRQTEAFF
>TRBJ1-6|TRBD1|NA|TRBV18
TGTGCCAGCTCGGAGACAGGGACGAATTCACCCCTCCACTTT
CASSETGTNSPLHF
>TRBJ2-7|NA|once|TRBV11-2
TGTGCCAGCAGTCACCGGCGGATCTACGAGCAGTACTTC
CASSHRRIYEQYF